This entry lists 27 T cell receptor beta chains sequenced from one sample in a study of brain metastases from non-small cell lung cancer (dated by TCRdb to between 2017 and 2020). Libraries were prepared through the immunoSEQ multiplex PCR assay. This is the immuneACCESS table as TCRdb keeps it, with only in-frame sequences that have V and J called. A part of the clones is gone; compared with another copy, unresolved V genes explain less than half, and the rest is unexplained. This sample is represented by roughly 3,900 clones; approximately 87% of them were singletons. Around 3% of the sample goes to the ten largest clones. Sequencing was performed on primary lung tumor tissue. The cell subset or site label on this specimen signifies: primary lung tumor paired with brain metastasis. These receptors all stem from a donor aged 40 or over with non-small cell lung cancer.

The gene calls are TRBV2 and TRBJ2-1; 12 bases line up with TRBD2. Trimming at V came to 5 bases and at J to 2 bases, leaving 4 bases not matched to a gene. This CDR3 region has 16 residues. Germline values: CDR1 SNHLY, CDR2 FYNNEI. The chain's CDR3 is CASSPLAGGTYNEQFF. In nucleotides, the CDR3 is TGTGCCAGCAGTCCCCTAGCGGGGGGGACCTACAATGAGCAGTTCTTC.

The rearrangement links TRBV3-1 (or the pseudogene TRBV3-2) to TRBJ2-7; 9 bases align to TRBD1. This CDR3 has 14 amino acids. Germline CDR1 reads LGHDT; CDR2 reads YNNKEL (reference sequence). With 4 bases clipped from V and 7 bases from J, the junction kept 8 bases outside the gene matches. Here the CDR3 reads CASSRQQGAGEQYF. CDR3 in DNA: TGTGCCAGCAGCCGGCAACAGGGGGCGGGAGAGCAGTACTTC.

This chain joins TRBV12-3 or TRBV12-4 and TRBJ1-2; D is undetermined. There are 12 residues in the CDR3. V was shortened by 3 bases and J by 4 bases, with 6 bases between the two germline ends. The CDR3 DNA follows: TGTGCCAGCAGTTTTAACAGCTATGGCTACACCTTC. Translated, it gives CASSFNSYGYTF.

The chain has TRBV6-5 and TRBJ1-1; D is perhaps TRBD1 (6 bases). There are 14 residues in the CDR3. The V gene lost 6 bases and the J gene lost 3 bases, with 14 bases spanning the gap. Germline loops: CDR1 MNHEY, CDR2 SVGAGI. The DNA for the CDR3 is TGTGCCAGCAGCGAGATAACAGGGTACACTGAAGCTTTCTTT. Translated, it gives CASSEITGYTEAFF.

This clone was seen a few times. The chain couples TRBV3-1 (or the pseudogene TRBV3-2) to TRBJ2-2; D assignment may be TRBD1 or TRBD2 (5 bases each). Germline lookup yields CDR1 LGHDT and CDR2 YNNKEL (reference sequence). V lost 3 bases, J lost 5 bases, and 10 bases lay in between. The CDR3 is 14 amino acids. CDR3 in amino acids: CASSQGEGTGELFF. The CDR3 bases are TGTGCCAGCAGCCAGGGTGAGGGGACCGGGGAGCTGTTTTTT.

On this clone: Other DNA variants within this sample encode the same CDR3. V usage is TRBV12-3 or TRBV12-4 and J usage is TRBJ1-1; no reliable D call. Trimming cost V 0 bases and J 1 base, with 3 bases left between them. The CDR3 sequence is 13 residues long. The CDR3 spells CASSLAGNTEAFF. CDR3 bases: TGTGCCAGCAGTTTAGCCGGGAACACTGAAGCTTTCTTT.

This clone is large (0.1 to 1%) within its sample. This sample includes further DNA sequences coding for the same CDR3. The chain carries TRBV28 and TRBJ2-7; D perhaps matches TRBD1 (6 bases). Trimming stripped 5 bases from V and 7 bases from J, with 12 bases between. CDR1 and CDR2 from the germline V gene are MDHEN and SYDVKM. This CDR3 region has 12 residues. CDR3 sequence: CASSTLGGEQYF. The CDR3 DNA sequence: TGTGCCAGCAGTACCCTAGGGGGAGAGCAGTACTTC.

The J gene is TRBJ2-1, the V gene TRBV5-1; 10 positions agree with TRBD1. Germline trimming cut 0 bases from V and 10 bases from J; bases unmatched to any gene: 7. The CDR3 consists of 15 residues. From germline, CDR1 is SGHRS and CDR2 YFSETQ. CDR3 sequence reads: CASSLAGQGMGEQFF. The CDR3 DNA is TGCGCCAGCAGCTTGGCGGGACAGGGGATGGGCGAGCAGTTCTTC.

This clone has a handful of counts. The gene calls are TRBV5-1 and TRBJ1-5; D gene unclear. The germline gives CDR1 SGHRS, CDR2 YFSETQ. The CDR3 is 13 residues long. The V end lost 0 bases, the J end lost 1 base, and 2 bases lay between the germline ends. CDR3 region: CASSLASNQPQHF. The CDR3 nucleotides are TGCGCCAGCAGCTTGGCCAGCAATCAGCCCCAGCATTTT.

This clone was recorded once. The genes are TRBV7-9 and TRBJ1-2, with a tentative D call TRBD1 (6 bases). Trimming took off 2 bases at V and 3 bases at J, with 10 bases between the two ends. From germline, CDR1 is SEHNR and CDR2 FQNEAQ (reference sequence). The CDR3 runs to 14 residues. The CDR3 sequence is CASSLLRQDYGYTF. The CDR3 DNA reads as TGTGCCAGCAGCTTATTGCGACAGGACTATGGCTACACCTTC.

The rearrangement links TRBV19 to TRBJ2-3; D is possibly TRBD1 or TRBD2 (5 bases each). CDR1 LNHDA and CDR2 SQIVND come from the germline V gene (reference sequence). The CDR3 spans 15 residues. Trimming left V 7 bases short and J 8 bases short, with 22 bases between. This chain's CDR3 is CASTDRIGEGVTQYF. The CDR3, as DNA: TGTGCCAGTACCGACCGGATCGGGGAAGGGGTTACGCAGTATTTT.

CDR3 amino acids: CASSTPDSLNQPQHF. For the CDR3, the DNA is TGTGCCAGCAGCACCCCGGACAGCCTGAATCAGCCCCAGCATTTT. This chain joins TRBV6-5 and TRBJ1-5, with D possibly matching TRBD1 (6 bases). From germline, CDR1 is MNHEY and CDR2 SVGAGI. This CDR3 contains 15 residues. Trimming took off 6 bases at V and 4 bases at J, with 16 bases between the two ends.

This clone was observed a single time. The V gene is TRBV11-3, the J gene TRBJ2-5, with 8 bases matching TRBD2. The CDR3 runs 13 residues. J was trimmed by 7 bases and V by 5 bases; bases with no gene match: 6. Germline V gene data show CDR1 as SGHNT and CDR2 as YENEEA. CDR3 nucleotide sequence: TGTGCCAGCAGCGAGACTAGCGAAGGGACCCAGTACTTC. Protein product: CASSETSEGTQYF.

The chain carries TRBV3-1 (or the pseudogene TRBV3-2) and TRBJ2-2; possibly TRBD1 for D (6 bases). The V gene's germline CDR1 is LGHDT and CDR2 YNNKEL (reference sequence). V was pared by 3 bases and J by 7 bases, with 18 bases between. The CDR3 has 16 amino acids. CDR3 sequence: CASSHLDRSIGGELFF. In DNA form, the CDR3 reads TGTGCCAGCAGCCACCTTGACAGGTCCATCGGCGGGGAGCTGTTTTTT.

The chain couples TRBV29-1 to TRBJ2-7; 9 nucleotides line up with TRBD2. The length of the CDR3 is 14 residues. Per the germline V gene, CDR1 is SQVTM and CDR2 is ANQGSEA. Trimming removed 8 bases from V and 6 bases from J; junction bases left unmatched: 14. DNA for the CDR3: TGCAGCTACCATAGCGGGGGCCTGAACGGCGAGCAGTACTTC. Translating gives CSYHSGGLNGEQYF.

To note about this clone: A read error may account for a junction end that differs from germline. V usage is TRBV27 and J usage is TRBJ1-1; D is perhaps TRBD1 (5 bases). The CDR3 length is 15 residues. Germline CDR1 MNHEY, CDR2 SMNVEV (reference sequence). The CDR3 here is CASSLHGTGNTEAFF. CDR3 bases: TGTGCCAGTAGTTTACACGGGACGGGGAACACTGAAGCTTTCTTT.

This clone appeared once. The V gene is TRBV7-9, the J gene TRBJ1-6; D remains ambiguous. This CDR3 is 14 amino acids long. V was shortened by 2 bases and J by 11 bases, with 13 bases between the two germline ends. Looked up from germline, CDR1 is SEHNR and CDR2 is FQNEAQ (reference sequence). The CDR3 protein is CASSLIAGSAPLHF. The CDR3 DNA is TGTGCCAGCAGCTTAATTGCGGGGTCGGCACCCCTCCACTTT.

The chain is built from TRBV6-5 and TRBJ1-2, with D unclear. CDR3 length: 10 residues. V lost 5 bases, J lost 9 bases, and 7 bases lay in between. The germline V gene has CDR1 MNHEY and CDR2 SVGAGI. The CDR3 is CASSKISYTF. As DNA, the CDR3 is TGTGCCAGCAGTAAAATCAGCTACACCTTC.

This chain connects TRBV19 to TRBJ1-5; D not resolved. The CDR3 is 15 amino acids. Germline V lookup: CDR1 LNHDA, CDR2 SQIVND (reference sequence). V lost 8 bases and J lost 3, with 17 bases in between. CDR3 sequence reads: CASDGFGLNNQPQHF. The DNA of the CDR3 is TGTGCCAGTGATGGTTTTGGGTTGAACAATCAGCCCCAGCATTTT.

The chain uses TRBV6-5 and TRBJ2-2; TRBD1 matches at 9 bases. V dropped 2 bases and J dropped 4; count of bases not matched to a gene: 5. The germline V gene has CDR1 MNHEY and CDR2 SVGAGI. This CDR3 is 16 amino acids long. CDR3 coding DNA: TGTGCCAGCAGTTACAAGGACAGGGGAGGCACCGGGGAGCTGTTTTTT. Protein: CASSYKDRGGTGELFF.

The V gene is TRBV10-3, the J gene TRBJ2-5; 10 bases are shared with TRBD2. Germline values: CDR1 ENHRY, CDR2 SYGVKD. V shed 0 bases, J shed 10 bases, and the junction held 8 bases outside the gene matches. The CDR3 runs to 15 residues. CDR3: CAISESASGGWDQYF. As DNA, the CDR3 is TGTGCCATCAGTGAGTCAGCTAGCGGGGGTTGGGACCAGTACTTC.

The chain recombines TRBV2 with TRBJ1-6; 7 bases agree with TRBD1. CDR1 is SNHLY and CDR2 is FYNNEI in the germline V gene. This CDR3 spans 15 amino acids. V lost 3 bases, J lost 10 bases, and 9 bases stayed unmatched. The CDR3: CASSESGQLRSPLHF. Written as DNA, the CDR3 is TGTGCCAGCAGTGAGTCGGGACAGTTGAGGTCACCCCTCCACTTT.

As DNA, the CDR3 is TGTGCCAGCAGTTCGAACAGGGGGCTTGGCTACACCTTC. Translating gives CASSSNRGLGYTF. The V call is TRBV6-2 or TRBV6-3, the J call TRBJ1-2; 9 nucleotides match TRBD1. Trimming cost V 4 bases and J 7 bases; bases outside gene matches: 4. The CDR3 is made up of 13 amino acids. Looked up from germline, CDR1 is MNHEY and CDR2 is SVGEGT.

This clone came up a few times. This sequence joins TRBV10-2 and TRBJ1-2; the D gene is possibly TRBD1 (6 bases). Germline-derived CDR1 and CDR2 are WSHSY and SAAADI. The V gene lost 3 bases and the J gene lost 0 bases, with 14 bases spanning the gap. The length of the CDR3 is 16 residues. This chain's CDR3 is CASSELGQSTNYGYTF. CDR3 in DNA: TGCGCCAGCAGTGAACTCGGACAGTCAACTAACTATGGCTACACCTTC.

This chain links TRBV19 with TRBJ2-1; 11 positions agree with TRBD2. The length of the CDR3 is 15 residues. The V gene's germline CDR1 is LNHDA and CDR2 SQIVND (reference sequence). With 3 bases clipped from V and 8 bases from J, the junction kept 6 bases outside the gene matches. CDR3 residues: CASSISSGGLYEQFF. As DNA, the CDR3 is TGTGCCAGTAGTATTTCTAGCGGGGGGCTCTATGAGCAGTTCTTC.

The CDR3 nucleotides are TGTGCCAGCAAGAGAGGGGGAGGCTCTGGAAACACCATATATTTT. Residues: CASKRGGGSGNTIYF. The chain employs TRBV2 and TRBJ1-3; D perhaps matches TRBD1 (6 bases). V was trimmed by 7 bases and J by 0 bases, leaving 13 bases between them. Germline CDR1 and CDR2: SNHLY and FYNNEI. CDR3 length: 15 residues.

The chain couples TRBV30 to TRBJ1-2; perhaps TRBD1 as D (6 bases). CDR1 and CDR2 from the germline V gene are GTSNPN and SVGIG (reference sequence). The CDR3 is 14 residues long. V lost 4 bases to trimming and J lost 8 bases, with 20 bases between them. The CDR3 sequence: CAWTSGEGRGGYTF. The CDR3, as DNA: TGTGCCTGGACCTCTGGGGAAGGCAGGGGCGGCTACACCTTC.